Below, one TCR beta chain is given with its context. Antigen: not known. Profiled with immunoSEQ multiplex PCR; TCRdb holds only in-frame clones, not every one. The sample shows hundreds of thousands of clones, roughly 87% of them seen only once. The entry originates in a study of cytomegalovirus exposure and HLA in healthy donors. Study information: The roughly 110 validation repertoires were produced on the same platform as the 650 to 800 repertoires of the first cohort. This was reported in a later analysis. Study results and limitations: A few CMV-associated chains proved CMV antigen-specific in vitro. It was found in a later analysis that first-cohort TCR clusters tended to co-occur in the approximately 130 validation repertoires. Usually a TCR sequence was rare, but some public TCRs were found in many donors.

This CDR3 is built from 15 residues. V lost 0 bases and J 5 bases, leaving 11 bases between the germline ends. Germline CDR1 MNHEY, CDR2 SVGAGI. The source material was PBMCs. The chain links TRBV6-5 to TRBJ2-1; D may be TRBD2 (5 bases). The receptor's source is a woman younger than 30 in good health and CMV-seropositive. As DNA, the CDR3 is TGTGCCAGCAGTTACTCGATAGGACTGAACAATGAGCAGTTCTTC. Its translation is CASSYSIGLNNEQFF.